Presented here are 17 T cell receptor beta chains from one specimen sequenced in a study of shared clonotypes between healthy human individuals. Sequencing was performed with immunoSEQ multiplex PCR; in TCRdb, only in-frame clones are kept and a portion is missing. Here the sample spans approximately 2.4 million clones, almost 96% being singletons. Input material: naive CD4+ T cells sorted from blood. Indicated subset: CD45RA+ positively selected. These receptors originate from a man aged 18 to 29 in good health.

The rearrangement uses TRBV4-1 and TRBJ2-7; D assignment may be TRBD1 or TRBD2 (5 bases each). There are 15 residues in the CDR3. Germline CDR1 MGHRA, CDR2 YSYEKL. Trimming cost V 0 bases and J 4 bases, with 13 bases left between them. The CDR3 DNA reads as TGCGCCAGCAGCCAAGATGAGGGCAGGGAGTACGAGCAGTACTTC. Its translation: CASSQDEGREYEQYF.

The genes are TRBV7-2 and TRBJ2-1, with 14 bases identical to TRBD2. The germline gives CDR1 SGHTA, CDR2 FQGNSA. This CDR3 spans 16 amino acids. J was trimmed by 9 bases and V by 5 bases; bases with no gene match: 9. CDR3 coding DNA: TGTGCCAGCAGCCGACCCGGGACTAGCGGGAGAGGTGAGCAGTTCTTC. The encoded protein is CASSRPGTSGRGEQFF.

The DNA for the CDR3 is TGCGCCAGCAGCCGCTACACTAGCGTCTATGAGCAGTTCTTC. Translated: CASSRYTSVYEQFF. This chain uses TRBV4-3 with TRBJ2-1; 7 bases line up with TRBD2. With 4 bases clipped from V and 8 bases from J, the junction kept 8 bases outside the gene matches. In germline, CDR1 is LGHNA, CDR2 YSLEER. The CDR3 has 14 amino acids.

The gene calls are TRBV15 and TRBJ2-7; D possibly matches TRBD1 or TRBD2 (5 bases each). Per germline, CDR1 LNHNV and CDR2 YYDKDF (reference sequence). Trimming took 1 base from V and 2 from J, leaving 9 bases between them. This CDR3 contains 14 residues. CDR3 loop: CATSRGDGPYEQYF. CDR3 in DNA: TGTGCCACCAGCAGAGGGGACGGACCCTACGAGCAGTACTTC.

The count of this clone is one. This chain connects TRBV5-1 to TRBJ2-4, with TRBD1 matching over 7 bases. CDR3 length equals 15 residues. The ends lost 0 bases at V and 7 bases at J; junction bases unmatched: 7. Germline V gene lookup returns CDR1 SGHRS and CDR2 YFSETQ. The CDR3 protein is CASSLVQGDPNIQYF. CDR3 coding DNA: TGCGCCAGCAGCTTGGTCCAGGGGGATCCCAACATTCAGTACTTC.

The chain joins TRBV21-1 to TRBJ1-6; the table's D call TRBD1 went unverified against the DNA. TRBV21-1 is a known pseudogene. The CDR3 sequence is 19 residues long. This CDR3 is CASSKEGWPQGNAFSPLHF. CDR3 in DNA: TGTGCCAGCAGCAAAGAGGGCTGGCCCCAGGGGAACGCGTTTTCACCCCTCCACTTT.

V is TRBV25-1 and J is TRBJ1-4, with TRBD1 identical over 8 bases. With V trimmed by 6 bases and J by 9 bases, 9 bases remained unmatched. This CDR3 contains 14 residues. Germline assignment: CDR1 MGHDK and CDR2 SYGVNS. CDR3 amino acids: CASRQGGSRKKLFF. Written as DNA, the CDR3 is TGTGCCAGCAGACAGGGGGGCTCCAGAAAAAAACTGTTTTTT.

Remarks on this clone: Other DNA variants within this sample encode the same CDR3. V and J are TRBV10-3 and TRBJ2-6; TRBD1 matches 7 bases. Germline CDR1 and CDR2: ENHRY and SYGVKD. V lost 6 bases and J lost 4; bases outside the gene matches: 6. The CDR3 totals 15 residues. The CDR3 region is CAISAGDSGANVLTF. CDR3 coding DNA: TGTGCCATCAGCGCCGGGGACAGCGGGGCCAACGTCCTGACTTTC.

This chain uses TRBV6-1 with TRBJ1-2; 9 bases are shared with TRBD1. This CDR3 is 13 amino acids long. Germline CDR1 is MNHNS and CDR2 is SASEGT. Trimming removed 5 bases from V and 8 bases from J; junction bases left unmatched: 6. The CDR3 nucleotides read TGTGCCAGCAGTAAGGGACAGGGTGGCGGCTACACCTTC. Translation: CASSKGQGGGYTF.

About this clone: This same CDR3 is encoded by further DNA sequences in the sample. J is TRBJ1-5 and V is TRBV28; the D gene is possibly TRBD1 (5 bases). Trimming removed 6 bases at V and 2 bases at J, with 8 bases between. The germline CDR1 and CDR2 sequences are MDHEN and SYDVKM. This CDR3 contains 13 residues. This CDR3 is CASRGRGNQPQHF. The CDR3 nucleotides are TGTGCCAGCAGGGGGCGAGGCAATCAGCCCCAGCATTTT.

This rearrangement joins TRBV27 to TRBJ2-6, with 7 bases that match TRBD1. The germline V gene encodes CDR1 MNHEY and CDR2 SMNVEV (reference sequence). The CDR3 runs 16 residues. The ends lost 6 bases at V and 0 bases at J; junction bases unmatched: 5. CDR3 amino acids: CASRSGTDSGANVLTF. The CDR3 DNA is TGTGCCAGCAGATCCGGGACAGACTCTGGGGCCAACGTCCTGACTTTC.

This chain connects TRBV7-9 to TRBJ2-1; 7 bases align to TRBD2. This CDR3 contains 15 residues. Germline V CDR1 and CDR2: SEHNR, FQNEAQ (reference sequence). V lost 2 bases to trimming and J lost 7 bases; unmatched junction nucleotides: 8. CDR3 protein: CASSLMPGAGNEQFF. The CDR3 DNA sequence: TGTGCCAGCAGCTTAATGCCGGGAGCGGGGAATGAGCAGTTCTTC. The entire variable domain, with the rest obtained from reference TRBV7-9 and TRBJ2-1, is as follows: DTGVSQNPRHKITKRGQNVTFRCDPISEHNRLYWYRQTLGQGPEFLTYFQNEAQLEKSRLLSDRFSAERPKGSFSTLEIQRTEQGDSAMYLCASSLMPGAGNEQFFGPGTRLTVL.

A word on this clone: The same CDR3 can be traced to other DNA sequences in this sample. V and J are TRBV11-2 and TRBJ2-5; a possible D gene is TRBD2 (5 bases). The CDR3 loop spans 14 amino acids. V lost 5 bases and J 1 base, leaving 11 bases between the germline ends. Germline values: CDR1 SGHAT, CDR2 FQNNGV. DNA of the CDR3: TGTGCCAGCAGCCCCAGACGGGGCCAAGAGACCCAGTACTTC. This sequence encodes CASSPRRGQETQYF. The variable domain in full, completed from reference TRBV11-2 and TRBJ2-5, reads EAGVAQSPRYKIIEKRQSVAFWCNPISGHATLYWYQQILGQGPKLLIQFQNNGVVDDSQLPKDRFSAERLKGVDSTLKIQPAKLEDSAVYLCASSPRRGQETQYFGPGTRLLVL.

V gene TRBV29-1 combines with J gene TRBJ2-2; 7 bases are shared with TRBD2. The V gene end was trimmed by 3 bases and the J gene end by 5 bases; junction bases not matched to a gene: 6. This CDR3 comprises 14 residues. The germline V gene encodes CDR1 SQVTM and CDR2 ANQGSEA. CDR3 nucleotides: TGCAGCGTTGAGGGAGGGCAGCGTACCGGGGAGCTGTTTTTT. This gives the protein CSVEGGQRTGELFF.

This chain connects TRBV19 to TRBJ1-5, with D possibly matching TRBD1 (6 bases). From germline, CDR1 is LNHDA and CDR2 SQIVND (reference sequence). This CDR3 comprises 16 residues. Trimming removed 3 bases at V and 4 bases at J, with 16 bases between. CDR3 nucleotides: TGTGCCAGTAGTATCCAGGGACAAATACCAAATCAGCCCCAGCATTTT. Translation gives CASSIQGQIPNQPQHF.

About this clone itself: An end of the junction does not agree with germline; a read error may underlie this. The chain recombines TRBV7-2 with TRBJ2-7; the match to TRBD2 covers 9 bases. The CDR3 runs to 15 residues. Germline V gives CDR1 SGHTA, CDR2 FQGNSA. CDR3 DNA: TGTGCCAGCAGCTTAGCGCGGCCTACGGGACTAGCTCCGGACTTC. This translates into CASSLARPTGLAPDF.

The V gene is TRBV14, the J gene TRBJ2-1, with TRBD1 identical over 9 bases. The CDR3 runs 14 residues. V dropped 1 base and J dropped 15; count of bases not matched to a gene: 10. Germline V gene lookup returns CDR1 SGHDN and CDR2 FVKESK. CDR3 in DNA: TGTGCCAGCAGCCAAGCAGGACAGGGGAGCAGGAGGTTCTTC. This encodes CASSQAGQGSRRFF. Full variable domain (missing parts from reference TRBV14 and TRBJ2-1): EAGVTQFPSHSVIEKGQTVTLRCDPISGHDNLYWYRRVMGKEIKFLLHFVKESKQDESGMPNNRFLAERTGGTYSTLKVQPAELEDSGVYFCASSQAGQGSRRFFGPGTRLTVL.